Each of the 10 T cell receptor beta chains below was sequenced from the same sample in a study of blood T cells in healthy people across ages (dated by TCRdb to about 2015). Library preparation employed 5' RACE. The sequencer listed for this sample is Illumina HiSeq 2500. A second 7 to 11 cycle PCR used a sample-barcoded 5' primer and a J-beta primer mix. TCRdb's own reprocessing of the public reads used fastp at Q25 and MiXCR and kept productive beta chains. Each CDR3 protein appears once, grouped with its most common genes and DNA. Across this sample there are around 1,600,000 distinct CDR3 sequences, with roughly two fifths seen only once. In total, the top ten clones hold 4% of the sample. Sequencing input: blood. These receptors came from a woman aged 18-29 years in good health.

The chain has TRBV27 and TRBJ1-1; the D gene is possibly TRBD1 (6 bases). V was shortened by 2 bases and J by 2 bases, with 12 bases between the two germline ends. In germline, CDR1 is MNHEY, CDR2 SMNVEV (reference sequence). This CDR3 region has 15 residues. CDR3 sequence reads: CASSLKGVRNTEAFF. For the CDR3, the DNA is TGTGCCAGCAGTTTAAAGGGGGTCCGCAACACTGAAGCTTTCTTT.

This sequence joins TRBV20-1 and TRBJ1-4, with D hard to call. Trimming took off 6 bases at V and 8 bases at J, with 16 bases between the two ends. Germline V CDR1 and CDR2: DFQATT, SNEGSKA (reference sequence). This CDR3 region has 13 residues. CDR3 residues: CSAQDGVGEKLFF. CDR3 nucleotide sequence: TGCAGTGCCCAGGACGGCGTTGGAGAAAAACTGTTTTTT.

This clonotype was seen more than once but under ten times. The chain uses TRBV24-1 and TRBJ1-1; D may be TRBD1 (6 bases). V was pared by 6 bases and J by 3 bases, with 13 bases between. The CDR3 length is 14 residues. The germline V gene encodes CDR1 KGHDR and CDR2 SFDVKD. Written as DNA, the CDR3 is TGTGCCACCAGTAAGGGGGTGGGTGACACTGAAGCTTTCTTT. Protein sequence: CATSKGVGDTEAFF.

CDR3 residues: CSVVGGHGTEAFF. CDR3 nucleotide sequence: TGCAGCGTTGTGGGGGGGCACGGCACTGAAGCTTTCTTT. This chain joins TRBV29-1 and TRBJ1-1, with D perhaps TRBD1 (6 bases). From germline, CDR1 is SQVTM and CDR2 ANQGSEA. This CDR3 has 13 residues. Trimming pared 4 bases from V and 4 bases from J, leaving 13 bases between.

Remarks on this clonotype: Being one base from a much bigger clone, this may be a read error. V gene TRBV29-1 combines with J gene TRBJ2-5; tentative D call: TRBD1 (6 bases). Trimming pared 7 bases from V and 4 bases from J, leaving 22 bases between. Germline CDR1 reads SQVTM; CDR2 reads ANQGSEA. CDR3 size: 15 residues. CDR3 sequence: CSAESPGHTIETQYF. CDR3 nucleotide sequence: TGCAGCGCGGAGTCCCCGGGACACACTATAGAGACCCAGTACTTC.

The V gene is TRBV29-1, the J gene TRBJ2-5; 10 nucleotides line up with TRBD2. Germline V gene sequence: CDR1 SQVTM, CDR2 ANQGSEA. After removal of 7 bases from V and 11 bases from J, the junction contained 13 bases not matched to a gene. This CDR3 has 13 residues. The CDR3 reads CSAQTSGYNEQYF. Written as DNA, the CDR3 is TGCAGCGCTCAGACTAGCGGGTACAATGAGCAGTACTTC.

V usage is TRBV29-1 and J usage is TRBJ2-4; perhaps TRBD1 as D (6 bases). In germline, CDR1 is SQVTM, CDR2 ANQGSEA. The CDR3 is 14 residues long. V dropped 6 bases and J dropped 3 bases, with 15 bases sitting between them. CDR3 amino acids: CSVTPSTGKNIQYF. CDR3 DNA: TGCAGCGTCACCCCCTCGACAGGCAAAAACATTCAGTACTTC.

The chain couples TRBV4-1 to TRBJ2-1; either TRBD1 or TRBD2 may supply D (5 bases each). Trimming removed 1 base from V and 1 base from J, with 11 bases in between. The CDR3 extends over 16 amino acids. From germline, CDR1 is MGHRA and CDR2 YSYEKL. The CDR3 DNA sequence: TGCGCCAGCAGCCAAGGGGGGACCGCGTCCTACAATGAGCAGTTCTTC. Its translation is CASSQGGTASYNEQFF.

The chain is built from TRBV28 and TRBJ2-1; D gene uncertain. The CDR3 covers 14 residues. CDR1 and CDR2 (germline): MDHEN, SYDVKM. With 6 bases removed from V and 8 bases from J, the gap between germline ends came to 17 bases. As DNA, the CDR3 is TGTGCCAGCAGCCCCCCATTAAGGGTGGATGAGCAGTTCTTC. This translates into CASSPPLRVDEQFF.

The chain recombines TRBV11-2 with TRBJ2-3; D possibly corresponds to TRBD1 (5 bases). Germline CDR1 and CDR2: SGHAT and FQNNGV. The CDR3 is 15 amino acids. The V and J ends lost 11 bases and 1 base respectively, with 19 bases between them. The CDR3 DNA reads as TGTGCCCACTACTTGGCAGGGTTACGCACAGATACGCAGTATTTT. It is translated as CAHYLAGLRTDTQYF.